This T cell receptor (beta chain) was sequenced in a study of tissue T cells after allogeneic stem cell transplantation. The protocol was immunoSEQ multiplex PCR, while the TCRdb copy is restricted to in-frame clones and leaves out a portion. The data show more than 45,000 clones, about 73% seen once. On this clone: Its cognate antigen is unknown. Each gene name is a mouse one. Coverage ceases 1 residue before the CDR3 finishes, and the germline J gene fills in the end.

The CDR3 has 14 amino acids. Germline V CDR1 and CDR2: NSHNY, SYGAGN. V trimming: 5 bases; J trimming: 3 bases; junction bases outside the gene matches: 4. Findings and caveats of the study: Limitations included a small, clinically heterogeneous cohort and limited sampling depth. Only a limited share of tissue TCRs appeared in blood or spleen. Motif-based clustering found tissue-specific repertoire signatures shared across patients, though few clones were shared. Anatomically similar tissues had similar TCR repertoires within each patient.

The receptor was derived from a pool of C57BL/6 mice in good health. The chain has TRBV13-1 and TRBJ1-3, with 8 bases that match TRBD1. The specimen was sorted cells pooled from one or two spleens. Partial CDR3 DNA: TGTGCCAGCAGCCCGGACAGGGTTGGAAATACGCTCTAT. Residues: CASSPDRVGNTLY. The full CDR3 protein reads CASSPDRVGNTLYF.